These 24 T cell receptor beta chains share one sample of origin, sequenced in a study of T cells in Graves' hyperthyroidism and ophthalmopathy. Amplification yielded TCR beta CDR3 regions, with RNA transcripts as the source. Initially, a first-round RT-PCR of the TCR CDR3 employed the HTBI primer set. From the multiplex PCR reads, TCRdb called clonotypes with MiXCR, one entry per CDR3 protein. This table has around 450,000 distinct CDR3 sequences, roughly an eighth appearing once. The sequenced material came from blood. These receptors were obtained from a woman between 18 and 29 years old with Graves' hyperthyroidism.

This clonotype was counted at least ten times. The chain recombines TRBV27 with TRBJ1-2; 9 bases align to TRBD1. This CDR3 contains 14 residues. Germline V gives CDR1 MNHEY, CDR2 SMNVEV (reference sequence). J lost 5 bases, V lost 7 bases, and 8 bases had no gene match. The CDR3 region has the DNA TGTGCCAGCAATCCGTCGGGACAGGGTTATGGCTACACCTTC. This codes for CASNPSGQGYGYTF.

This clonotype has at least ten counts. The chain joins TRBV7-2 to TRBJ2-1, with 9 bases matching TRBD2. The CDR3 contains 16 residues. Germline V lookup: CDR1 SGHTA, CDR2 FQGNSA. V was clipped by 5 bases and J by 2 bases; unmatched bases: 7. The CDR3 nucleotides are TGTGCCAGCAGCCCCGCCGGGACTAGCCCCTACAATGAGCAGTTCTTC. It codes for CASSPAGTSPYNEQFF.

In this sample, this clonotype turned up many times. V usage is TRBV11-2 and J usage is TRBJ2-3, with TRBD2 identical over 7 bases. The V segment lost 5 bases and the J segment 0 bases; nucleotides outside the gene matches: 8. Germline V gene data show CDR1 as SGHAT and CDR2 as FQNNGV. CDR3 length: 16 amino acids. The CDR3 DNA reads TGTGCCAGCAGCCTACGACCTAGCGGAAGCACAGATACGCAGTATTTT. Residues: CASSLRPSGSTDTQYF.

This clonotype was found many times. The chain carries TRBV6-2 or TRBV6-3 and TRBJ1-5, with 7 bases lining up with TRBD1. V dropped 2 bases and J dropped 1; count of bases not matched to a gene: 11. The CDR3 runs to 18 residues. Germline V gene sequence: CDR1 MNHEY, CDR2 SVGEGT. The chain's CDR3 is CASSYRRHRGGSNQPQHF. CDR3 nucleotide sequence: TGTGCCAGCAGTTACCGCCGCCACAGGGGTGGGAGCAATCAGCCCCAGCATTTT.

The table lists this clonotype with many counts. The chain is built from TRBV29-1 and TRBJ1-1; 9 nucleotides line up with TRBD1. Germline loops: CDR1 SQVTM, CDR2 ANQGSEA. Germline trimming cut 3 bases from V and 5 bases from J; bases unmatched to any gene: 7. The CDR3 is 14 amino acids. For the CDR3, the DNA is TGCAGCGTTGATCTGACAGGGGGATTAACTGAAGCTTTCTTT. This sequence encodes CSVDLTGGLTEAFF.

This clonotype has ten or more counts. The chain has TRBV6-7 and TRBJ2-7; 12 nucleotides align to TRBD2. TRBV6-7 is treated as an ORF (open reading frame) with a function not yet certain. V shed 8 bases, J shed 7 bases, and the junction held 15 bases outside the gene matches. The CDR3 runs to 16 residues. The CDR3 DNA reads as TGTGCCAGCGGTCTAGCGGGAGGGCCGTTGCCCCCGGAGCAGTACTTC. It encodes CASGLAGGPLPPEQYF.

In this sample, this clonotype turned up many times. The CDR3 nucleotides are TGTGCCAGCAGTTTTTTGACAGGGGGCGCGGATATGGAGAACTATGGCTACACCTTC. As protein: CASSFLTGGADMENYGYTF. This chain uses TRBV28 with TRBJ1-2; 10 positions agree with TRBD1. Germline CDR1 reads MDHEN; CDR2 reads SYDVKM. The CDR3 runs to 19 residues. Losses at the gene ends were 3 bases for V and 2 bases for J; bases not matched to a gene: 15.

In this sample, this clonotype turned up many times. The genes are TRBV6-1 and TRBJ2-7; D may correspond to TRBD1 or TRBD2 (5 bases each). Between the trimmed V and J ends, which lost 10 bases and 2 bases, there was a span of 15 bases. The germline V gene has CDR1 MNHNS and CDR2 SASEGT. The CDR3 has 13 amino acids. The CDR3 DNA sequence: TGTGCCATCCTCCGGGACGGGACCTACGAGCAGTACTTC. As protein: CAILRDGTYEQYF.

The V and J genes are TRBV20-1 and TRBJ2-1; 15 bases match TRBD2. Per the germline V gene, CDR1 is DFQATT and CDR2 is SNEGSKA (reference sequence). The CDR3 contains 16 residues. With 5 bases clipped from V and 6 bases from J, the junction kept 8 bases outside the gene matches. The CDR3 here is CSARTSGRGRRNEQFF. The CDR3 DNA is TGCAGTGCTCGGACTAGCGGGAGGGGTAGACGCAATGAGCAGTTCTTC.

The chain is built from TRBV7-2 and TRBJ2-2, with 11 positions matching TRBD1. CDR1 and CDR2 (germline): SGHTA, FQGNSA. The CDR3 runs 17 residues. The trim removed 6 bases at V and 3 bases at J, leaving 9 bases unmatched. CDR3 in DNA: TGTGCCAGCAGTCAAGCACCGGGACAGGGGGACACCGGGGAGCTGTTTTTT. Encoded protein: CASSQAPGQGDTGELFF.

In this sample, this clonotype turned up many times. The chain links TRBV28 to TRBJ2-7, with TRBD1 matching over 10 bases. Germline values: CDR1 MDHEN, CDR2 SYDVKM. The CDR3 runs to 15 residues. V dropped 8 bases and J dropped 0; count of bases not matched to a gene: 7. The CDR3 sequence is CASRRDRGFSYEQYF. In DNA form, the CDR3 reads TGTGCCAGCCGCCGGGACAGGGGTTTCTCCTACGAGCAGTACTTC.

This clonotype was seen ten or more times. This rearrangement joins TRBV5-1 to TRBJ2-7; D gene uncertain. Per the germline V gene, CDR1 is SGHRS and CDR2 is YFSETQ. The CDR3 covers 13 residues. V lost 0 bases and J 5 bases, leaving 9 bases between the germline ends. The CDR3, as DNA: TGCGCCAGCAGCTTGGGCCCAGACGACGAGCAGTACTTC. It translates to CASSLGPDDEQYF.

The CDR3 DNA reads as TGTGCCAGCAGCTTTAAGTCGAGCTACGAGCAGTACTTC. Translating gives CASSFKSSYEQYF. This chain links TRBV7-2 with TRBJ2-7; D is unresolved. From germline, CDR1 is SGHTA and CDR2 FQGNSA. This CDR3 comprises 13 residues. The V end was cut by 3 bases, the J end by 3 bases, with 9 bases between.

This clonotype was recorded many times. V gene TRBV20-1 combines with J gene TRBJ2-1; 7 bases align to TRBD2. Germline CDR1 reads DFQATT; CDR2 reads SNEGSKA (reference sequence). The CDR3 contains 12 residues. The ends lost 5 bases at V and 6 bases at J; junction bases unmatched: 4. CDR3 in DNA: TGCAGTGCTGCCGGACTAGTCAATGAGCAGTTCTTC. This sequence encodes CSAAGLVNEQFF.

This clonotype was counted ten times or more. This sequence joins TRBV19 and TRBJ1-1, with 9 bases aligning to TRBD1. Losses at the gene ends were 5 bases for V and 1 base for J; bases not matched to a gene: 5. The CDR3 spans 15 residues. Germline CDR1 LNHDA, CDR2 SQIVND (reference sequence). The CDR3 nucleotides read TGTGCCAGTAGTCACAGGGGGCTCGAGAACACTGAAGCTTTCTTT. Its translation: CASSHRGLENTEAFF.

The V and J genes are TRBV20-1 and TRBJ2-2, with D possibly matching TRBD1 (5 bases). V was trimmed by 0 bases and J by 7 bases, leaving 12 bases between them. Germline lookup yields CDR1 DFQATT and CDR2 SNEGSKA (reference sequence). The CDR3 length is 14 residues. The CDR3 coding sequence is TGCAGTGCTAGAGATTCCCTGGACATCGGGGAGCTGTTTTTT. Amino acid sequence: CSARDSLDIGELFF.

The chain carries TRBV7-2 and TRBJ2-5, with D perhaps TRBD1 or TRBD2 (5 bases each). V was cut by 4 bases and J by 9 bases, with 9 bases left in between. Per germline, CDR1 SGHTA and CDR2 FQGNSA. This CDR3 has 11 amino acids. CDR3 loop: CASSYRGAQYF. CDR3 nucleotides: TGTGCCAGCAGCTATAGGGGAGCCCAGTACTTC.

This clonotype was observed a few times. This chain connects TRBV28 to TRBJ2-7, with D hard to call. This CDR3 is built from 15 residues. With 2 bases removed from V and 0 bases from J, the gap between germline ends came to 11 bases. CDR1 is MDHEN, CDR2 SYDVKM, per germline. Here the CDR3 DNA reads TGTGCCAGCAGTTTACTGCTCATGAGCTCCTACGAGCAGTACTTC. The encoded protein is CASSLLLMSSYEQYF.

DNA of the CDR3: TGTGCCAGCAGCCAAGATTCGGGGACTAGCTACAATGAGCAGTTCTTC. Residues: CASSQDSGTSYNEQFF. The chain recombines TRBV3-1 with TRBJ2-1; 8 positions match TRBD2. Germline V lookup: CDR1 LGHDT, CDR2 YNNKEL (reference sequence). With 0 bases clipped from V and 3 bases from J, the junction kept 4 bases outside the gene matches. This CDR3 region has 16 residues.

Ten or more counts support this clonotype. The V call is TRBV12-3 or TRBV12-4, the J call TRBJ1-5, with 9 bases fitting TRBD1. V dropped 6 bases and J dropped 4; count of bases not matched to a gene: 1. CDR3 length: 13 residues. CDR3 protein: CASRDRGNQPQHF. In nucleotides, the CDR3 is TGTGCCAGCAGAGACAGGGGGAATCAGCCCCAGCATTTT.

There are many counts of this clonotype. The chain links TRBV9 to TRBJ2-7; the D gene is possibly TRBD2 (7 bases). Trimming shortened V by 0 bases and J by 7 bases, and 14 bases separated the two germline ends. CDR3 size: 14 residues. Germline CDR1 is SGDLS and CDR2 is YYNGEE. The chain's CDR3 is CASSVAPQGGEQYF. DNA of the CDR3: TGTGCCAGCAGCGTAGCCCCACAGGGAGGGGAGCAGTACTTC.

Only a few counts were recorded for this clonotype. The CDR3 DNA follows: TGCGCCAGCAGTGAGTCGAAAGGGATCACGCACGGGGAGCTGTTTTTT. Encoded protein: CASSESKGITHGELFF. The J gene is TRBJ2-2, the V gene TRBV10-1; D gene ambiguous. This CDR3 spans 16 amino acids. Trimming took 0 bases from V and 7 from J, leaving 15 bases between them. Germline V gene sequence: CDR1 WNHNN, CDR2 SYGVQD (reference sequence).

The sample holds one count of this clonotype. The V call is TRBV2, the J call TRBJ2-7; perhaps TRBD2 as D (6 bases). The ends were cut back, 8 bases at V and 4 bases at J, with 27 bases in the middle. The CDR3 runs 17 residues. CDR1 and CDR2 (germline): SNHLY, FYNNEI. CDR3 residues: CASVAASHWLASYEQYF. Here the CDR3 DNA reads TGTGCCAGCGTCGCAGCTAGCCACTGGCTAGCGAGTTACGAGCAGTACTTC.

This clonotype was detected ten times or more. CDR3 amino acids: CSVVVRGKLDEQFF. CDR3 bases: TGCAGCGTTGTGGTCAGGGGGAAGTTGGATGAGCAGTTCTTC. This chain uses TRBV29-1 with TRBJ2-1, with 7 nucleotides matching TRBD1. The germline CDR1 and CDR2 sequences are SQVTM and ANQGSEA. The V and J ends lost 4 bases and 8 bases, in that order; junction bases with no gene match: 11. The CDR3 is made up of 14 amino acids.